This entry lists 21 T cell receptor beta chains sequenced from one sample in a study of post-analysis software for immune sequencing data. TCR beta libraries were prepared from cDNA with unique molecular identifiers. A single record per CDR3 protein comes from TCRdb applying MiXCR to the PCR reads. The profile shows some 800,000 distinct CDR3 sequences, more than 45% of them singletons. Findings and caveats of the study: Four to six TRBV segments (TRBV5-6, TRBV5-1 and TRBV20-1 among them) occurred more frequently in patients than in controls.

Antigens for these TCRs are unknown. The sequencing input was blood. These receptors came from a girl aged 10-17 years with multiple sclerosis.

The sample holds a few counts of this clonotype. The V call is TRBV27, the J call TRBJ2-5, with TRBD2 matching over 7 bases. V shed 0 bases, J shed 4 bases, and the junction held 2 bases outside the gene matches. Germline V lookup: CDR1 MNHEY, CDR2 SMNVEV (reference sequence). The CDR3 runs 14 residues. DNA of the CDR3: TGTGCCAGCAGTTTATCCGGACTAGTAGAGACCCAGTACTTC. Protein: CASSLSGLVETQYF.

This clonotype was counted ten times or more. The rearrangement joins TRBV12-3 or TRBV12-4 to TRBJ1-5, with D possibly TRBD1 on 5 matching bases. CDR3 length equals 15 residues. V lost 3 bases and J 4 bases, leaving 13 bases between the germline ends. CDR3 sequence (DNA): TGTGCCAGCAGTTTCGGGGGAAGCGGGAATCAGCCCCAGCATTTT. It translates to CASSFGGSGNQPQHF.

J is TRBJ2-5 and V is TRBV30; D not resolved. Germline V gene data show CDR1 as GTSNPN and CDR2 as SVGIG (reference sequence). V was trimmed by 5 bases and J by 2 bases, leaving 15 bases between them. The CDR3 consists of 14 residues. CDR3 bases: TGTGCCTGGGAACCTGGAGCGCAACAAGAGACCCAGTACTTC. Protein: CAWEPGAQQETQYF.

This clonotype was observed a few times. This sequence joins TRBV11-2 and TRBJ2-3, with D uncertain. CDR1 and CDR2 (germline): SGHAT, FQNNGV. This CDR3 has 17 residues. V lost 4 bases and J 0 bases, leaving 17 bases between the germline ends. The CDR3 sequence is CASSSVRLTGSTDTQYF. DNA of the CDR3: TGTGCCAGCAGCTCCGTTAGGTTAACCGGGAGCACAGATACGCAGTATTTT.

This rearrangement joins TRBV12-3 or TRBV12-4 to TRBJ2-7; 10 nucleotides align to TRBD2. This CDR3 has 16 residues. With V trimmed by 7 bases and J by 7 bases, 16 bases remained unmatched. CDR3 loop: CASIPSRLAGVSEQYF. DNA for the CDR3: TGTGCCAGCATCCCTAGCCGGCTAGCGGGAGTTTCTGAGCAGTACTTC.

This clonotype showed up many times. This chain uses TRBV20-1 with TRBJ1-2, with a possible D match to TRBD1 (5 bases). The V end was cut by 4 bases, the J end by 4 bases, with 16 bases between. Germline V gene sequence: CDR1 DFQATT, CDR2 SNEGSKA (reference sequence). The CDR3 totals 14 residues. The CDR3 sequence is CSATLQARSYGYTF. The CDR3 DNA sequence: TGCAGTGCTACACTACAGGCAAGAAGCTATGGCTACACCTTC.

This clonotype was picked up a small number of times. The gene calls are TRBV29-1 and TRBJ2-1; D might be TRBD1 (5 bases). V lost 6 bases, J lost 9 bases, and 12 bases lay in between. The CDR3 has 11 residues. Germline V lookup: CDR1 SQVTM, CDR2 ANQGSEA. CDR3 amino acids: CSVRQISEQFF. The CDR3 DNA reads TGCAGCGTCCGACAGATCAGTGAGCAGTTCTTC.

V is TRBV7-2 and J is TRBJ2-1, with a weak D call TRBD2 (5 bases). CDR1 is SGHTA, CDR2 FQGNSA, per germline. This CDR3 has 15 amino acids. The V end was cut by 6 bases, the J end by 3 bases, with 15 bases between. Written as DNA, the CDR3 is TGTGCCAGCAGGGGCCCAGGCGGAGGCTACAATGAGCAGTTCTTC. Amino acid sequence: CASRGPGGGYNEQFF.

Only a few counts were recorded for this clonotype. This chain connects TRBV6-6 to TRBJ2-5, with D possibly matching TRBD1 (6 bases). The germline gives CDR1 MNHNY, CDR2 SVGAGI (reference sequence). Trimming left V 0 bases short and J 5 bases short, with 10 bases between. The CDR3 loop spans 14 amino acids. As DNA, the CDR3 is TGTGCCAGCAGTTACTCGGGGACATCGGAGACCCAGTACTTC. It specifies CASSYSGTSETQYF.

The chain links TRBV4-1 to TRBJ2-7; D gene uncertain. CDR1 is MGHRA and CDR2 is YSYEKL in the germline V gene. Trimming stripped 1 base from V and 2 bases from J, with 12 bases between. CDR3 length: 15 residues. The CDR3 loop reads CASSQVEESPYEQYF. For the CDR3, the DNA is TGCGCCAGCAGCCAAGTAGAGGAGTCTCCCTACGAGCAGTACTTC.

The CDR3 sequence: CASSPPYHRASNEQFF. As DNA, the CDR3 is TGTGCCAGCTCACCACCTTATCACAGGGCTTCAAATGAGCAGTTCTTC. V is TRBV18 and J is TRBJ2-1; maybe TRBD1 (6 bases). The germline V gene encodes CDR1 KGHSH and CDR2 LQKENI. V was cut by 0 bases and J by 7 bases, with 16 bases left in between. The CDR3 spans 16 residues.

This clonotype was seen a few times. The chain combines TRBV6-5 with TRBJ2-6, with TRBD1 as a possible D gene (7 bases). V lost 7 bases and J 1 base, leaving 20 bases between the germline ends. CDR1 MNHEY and CDR2 SVGAGI come from the germline V gene. This CDR3 is built from 18 residues. The CDR3 DNA follows: TGTGCCAGCACCTTACTCGGGGGACAGCCATCTGGGGCCAACGTCCTGACTTTC. Protein sequence: CASTLLGGQPSGANVLTF.

The chain uses TRBV20-1 and TRBJ1-1; tentative D call: TRBD1 (5 bases). Germline CDR1 and CDR2: DFQATT and SNEGSKA (reference sequence). CDR3 length: 14 amino acids. Trimming removed 5 bases from V and 4 bases from J, with 17 bases in between. CDR3 sequence reads: CSAEDGGGSTEAFF. The CDR3 region has the DNA TGCAGTGCTGAAGATGGGGGGGGTTCCACTGAAGCTTTCTTT.

This clonotype has more than one count but fewer than ten. The chain uses TRBV27 and TRBJ2-7; TRBD2 matches at 10 bases. CDR1 is MNHEY, CDR2 SMNVEV, per germline (reference sequence). CDR3 length: 14 residues. V lost 5 bases and J lost 6; bases outside the gene matches: 7. CDR3 DNA sequence: TGTGCCAGCAGTAGCGGGAGGGCCCTTGGCGAGCAGTACTTC. Translated, it gives CASSSGRALGEQYF.

The chain employs TRBV6-5 and TRBJ2-4, with D tentatively TRBD1 or TRBD2 (5 bases each). V was clipped by 10 bases and J by 1 base, with 17 bases between them. The germline gives CDR1 MNHEY, CDR2 SVGAGI. This CDR3 is built from 15 residues. The CDR3 bases are TGTGCCACGGCTGGGTTAGGGGAGGCCAAAAACATTCAGTACTTC. Protein sequence: CATAGLGEAKNIQYF.

J is TRBJ2-2 and V is TRBV12-3 or TRBV12-4; D gene unclear. CDR3 size: 12 residues. The ends were cut back, 4 bases at V and 3 bases at J, with 3 bases in the middle. The CDR3 nucleotides read TGTGCCAGCAGTTGGGACACCGGGGAGCTGTTTTTT. Translating gives CASSWDTGELFF.

V usage is TRBV20-1 and J usage is TRBJ1-1; 10 bases match TRBD1. Looked up from germline, CDR1 is DFQATT and CDR2 is SNEGSKA (reference sequence). V shed 2 bases, J shed 5 bases, and the junction held 8 bases outside the gene matches. CDR3 size: 15 residues. This CDR3 reads CSARPRDRGWTEAFF. CDR3 coding DNA: TGCAGTGCTAGACCTCGGGACAGGGGATGGACTGAAGCTTTCTTT.

The rearrangement uses TRBV11-2 and TRBJ2-5; D possibly matches TRBD1 or TRBD2 (6 bases each). V lost 3 bases and J lost 5, with 16 bases in between. Germline CDR1 is SGHAT and CDR2 is FQNNGV. The CDR3 runs to 15 residues. Written as DNA, the CDR3 is TGTGCCAGCAGCTTGAGGGGGGCGACAGACGAGACCCAGTACTTC. Its translation is CASSLRGATDETQYF.

The CDR3 DNA follows: TGTGCCAGTTTAGTCAAAGTGGGAGTGAATGAGCAGTTCTTC. It encodes CASLVKVGVNEQFF. The chain joins TRBV6-2 or TRBV6-3 to TRBJ2-1; the D gene is possibly TRBD2 (5 bases). V dropped 9 bases and J dropped 7 bases, with 19 bases sitting between them. Germline V gives CDR1 MNHEY, CDR2 SVGEGT. This CDR3 comprises 14 residues.

This clonotype was counted many times. V usage is TRBV29-1 and J usage is TRBJ1-2; D ambiguous. Trimming took 3 bases from V and 2 from J, leaving 4 bases between them. This CDR3 has 11 amino acids. CDR1 is SQVTM and CDR2 is ANQGSEA in the germline V gene. CDR3 sequence (DNA): TGCAGCGTTGAGGGGAACTATGGCTACACCTTC. It is translated as CSVEGNYGYTF.

The rearrangement joins TRBV15 to TRBJ2-7; 9 bases match TRBD1. The CDR3 length is 14 residues. Germline values: CDR1 LNHNV, CDR2 YYDKDF (reference sequence). J gave up 4 bases and V 4 bases, and 5 bases lay outside the gene matches. As DNA, the CDR3 is TGTGCCACCAGCATATGGGACAGGGAATACGAGCAGTACTTC. This encodes CATSIWDREYEQYF.